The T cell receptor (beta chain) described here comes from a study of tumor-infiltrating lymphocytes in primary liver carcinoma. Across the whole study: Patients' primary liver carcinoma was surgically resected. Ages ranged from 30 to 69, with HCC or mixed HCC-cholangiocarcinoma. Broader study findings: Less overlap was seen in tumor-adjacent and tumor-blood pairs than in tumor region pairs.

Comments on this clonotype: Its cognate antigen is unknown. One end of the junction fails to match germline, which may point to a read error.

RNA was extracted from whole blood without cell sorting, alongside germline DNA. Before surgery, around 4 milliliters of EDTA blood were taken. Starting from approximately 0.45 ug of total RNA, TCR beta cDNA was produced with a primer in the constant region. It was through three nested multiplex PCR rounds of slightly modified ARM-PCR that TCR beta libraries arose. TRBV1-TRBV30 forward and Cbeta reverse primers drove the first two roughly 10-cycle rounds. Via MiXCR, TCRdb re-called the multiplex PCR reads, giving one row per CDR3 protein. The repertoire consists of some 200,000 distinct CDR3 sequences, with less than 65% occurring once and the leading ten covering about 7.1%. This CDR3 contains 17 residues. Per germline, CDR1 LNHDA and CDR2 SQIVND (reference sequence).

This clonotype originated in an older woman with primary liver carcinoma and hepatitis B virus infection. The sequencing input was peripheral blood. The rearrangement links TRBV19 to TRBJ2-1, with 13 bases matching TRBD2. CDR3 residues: CASSIYRTSGSPHEQSF. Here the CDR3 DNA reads TGTGCCAGTAGTATATATAGGACTAGCGGGAGTCCCCATGAGCAGTCCTTC.